The next 28 T cell receptor beta chains were all read from a single sample in a study of T cell repertoires in cytomegalovirus infection. TCRdb ran MiXCR on the reads and lists one entry per CDR3 protein. The table includes 150,000 to 160,000 distinct CDR3 sequences, 20% to 25% detected once. The specimen sequenced was PBMCs. These receptors were obtained from a human donor in good health (CMV status not recorded). Some clones in this sample may be carry-over from other donors' samples.

In its sample, this clonotype was seen a few times. The rearrangement links TRBV20-1 to TRBJ1-1, with 8 bases aligning to TRBD1. The CDR3 contains 12 residues. V dropped 6 bases and J dropped 11; count of bases not matched to a gene: 11. Germline V gene sequence: CDR1 DFQATT, CDR2 SNEGSKA (reference sequence). CDR3 bases: TGCAGTGCCCCCCCCAGAGACAGGGGTGCTTTCTTT. Translated: CSAPPRDRGAFF.

This chain connects TRBV7-8 to TRBJ2-7; 10 bases map to TRBD2. V gave up 5 bases and J gave up 7 bases; unmatched junction bases: 8. This CDR3 contains 14 residues. Per germline, CDR1 SGHVS and CDR2 FQNEAQ. The CDR3 protein is CASSQKAGGAEQYF. Written as DNA, the CDR3 is TGTGCCAGCAGCCAAAAAGCGGGGGGGGCGGAGCAGTACTTC. The whole variable domain, remainder taken from reference TRBV7-8 and TRBJ2-7, is GAGVSQSPRYKVAKRGQDVALRCDPISGHVSLFWYQQALGQGPEFLTYFQNEAQLDKSGLPSDRFFAERPEGSVSTLKIQRTQQEDSAVYLCASSQKAGGAEQYFGPGTRLTVT.

This clonotype was detected only a few times. The chain recombines TRBV25-1 with TRBJ1-1; perhaps TRBD1 as D (6 bases). From germline, CDR1 is MGHDK and CDR2 SYGVNS. The germline V and J ends were trimmed by 6 bases and 4 bases, with 18 bases remaining between them. The CDR3 loop spans 15 amino acids. In nucleotides, the CDR3 is TGTGCCAGCAGGGACTCTGGGGGGGCAGCCACTGAAGCTTTCTTT. This encodes CASRDSGGAATEAFF. The full variable domain, with the rest looked up from reference TRBV25-1 and TRBJ1-1, is EADIYQTPRYLVIGTGKKITLECSQTMGHDKMYWYQQDPGMELHLIHYSYGVNSTEKGDLSSESTVSRIRTEHFPLTLESARPSHTSQYLCASRDSGGAATEAFFGQGTRLTVV.

This clonotype is a singleton in its sample. A read error is likely, as this CDR3 ends without the conserved phenylalanine or tryptophan. The chain combines TRBV6-2 or TRBV6-3 with TRBJ2-2; no definite D call. V was trimmed by 3 bases and J by 3 bases, leaving 5 bases between them. The CDR3 runs 13 residues. Germline V gives CDR1 MNHEY, CDR2 SVGEGT. CDR3 amino acids: CASSYQDTGELFS. The CDR3 nucleotides are TGTGCCAGCAGTTATCAAGACACCGGGGAGCTGTTTTCT.

This clonotype was seen only a few times. This rearrangement joins TRBV2 to TRBJ2-5; perhaps TRBD2 as D (5 bases). From germline, CDR1 is SNHLY and CDR2 FYNNEI. V was pared by 6 bases and J by 5 bases, with 16 bases between. The CDR3 runs 14 residues. The CDR3 coding sequence is TGTGCCAGCAGGTTCGGGCCCCGAGGGGAGACCCAGTACTTC. Residues: CASRFGPRGETQYF.

This clonotype occurred a few times. The chain is built from TRBV12-3 or TRBV12-4 and TRBJ1-6, with no clear D. The V end lost 0 bases, the J end lost 0 bases, and 12 bases lay between the germline ends. The CDR3 length is 18 residues. The CDR3 here is CASSLARWSRSYNSPLHF. The CDR3 bases are TGTGCCAGCAGTTTAGCGCGCTGGAGCCGCTCCTATAATTCACCCCTCCACTTT.

This clonotype was observed many times. The V gene is TRBV7-2, the J gene TRBJ1-1; D is undetermined. Deletions cut 3 bases from V and 1 base from J, with 12 bases between. The germline V gene encodes CDR1 SGHTA and CDR2 FQGNSA. The CDR3 is 15 residues long. The CDR3 sequence: CASSFQTTTNTEAFF. Written as DNA, the CDR3 is TGTGCCAGCAGCTTCCAAACTACTACGAACACTGAAGCTTTCTTT.

The chain recombines TRBV6-2 or TRBV6-3 with TRBJ2-1; D is possibly TRBD2 (6 bases). The CDR3 is made up of 15 amino acids. Germline V gene sequence: CDR1 MNHEY, CDR2 SVGEGT. Trimming stripped 8 bases from V and 9 bases from J, with 23 bases between. CDR3 sequence (DNA): TGTGCCAGCCTTAACCGCAGAGGGAGGACCATTGAGCAGTTCTTC. Translated: CASLNRRGRTIEQFF.

The chain uses TRBV9 and TRBJ2-7, with a possible D match to TRBD2 (5 bases). The CDR3 contains 15 residues. V was clipped by 0 bases and J by 1 base, with 11 bases between them. Germline V gene sequence: CDR1 SGDLS, CDR2 YYNGEE. The CDR3 bases are TGTGCCAGCAGCGTAGGAGGTGAGGGTTCCTACGAGCAGTACTTC. Its translation is CASSVGGEGSYEQYF.

The chain is built from TRBV20-1 and TRBJ2-1; 9 bases agree with TRBD2. The CDR3 runs 15 residues. Germline V CDR1 and CDR2: DFQATT, SNEGSKA (reference sequence). The V gene end was trimmed by 0 bases and the J gene end by 8 bases; junction bases not matched to a gene: 8. In DNA, the CDR3 is TGCAGTGCTAGAGAACTAGCGGGTGAGGTGGATGAGCAGTTCTTC. It is translated as CSARELAGEVDEQFF.

In its sample, this clonotype was seen a few times. J is TRBJ2-2 and V is TRBV7-3; D perhaps matches TRBD1 (6 bases). Germline V gives CDR1 SGHTA, CDR2 FQGTGA. This CDR3 region has 14 residues. Trimming shortened V by 5 bases and J by 4 bases, and 11 bases separated the two germline ends. DNA of the CDR3: TGTGCCAGCAGCCAGGGGCCGAGCACCGGGGAGCTGTTTTTT. Protein: CASSQGPSTGELFF.

The DNA of the CDR3 is TGTGCCAGCAGTTCGACAGGGCCGCTGAACGAGCAGTACTTC. Encoded protein: CASSSTGPLNEQYF. The chain couples TRBV28 to TRBJ2-7, with 7 nucleotides matching TRBD1. The CDR3 length is 14 residues. Losses at the gene ends were 4 bases for V and 5 bases for J; bases not matched to a gene: 8. In germline, CDR1 is MDHEN, CDR2 SYDVKM.

J is TRBJ2-5 and V is TRBV28; D is ambiguous. Trimming left V 4 bases short and J 1 base short, with 13 bases between. The CDR3 spans 15 residues. Germline V gene sequence: CDR1 MDHEN, CDR2 SYDVKM. CDR3 bases: TGTGCCAGCAGTTCCGGCGGATTGGGCCAAGAGACCCAGTACTTC. Translated: CASSSGGLGQETQYF.

The table lists this clonotype with a few counts. This chain connects TRBV12-3 or TRBV12-4 to TRBJ2-3; D is possibly TRBD2 (6 bases). V was shortened by 8 bases and J by 0 bases, with 24 bases between the two germline ends. The CDR3 contains 18 residues. In DNA, the CDR3 is TGTGCCAGCGGGCCCTTAGCGGCTACGTCCTCTAGCACAGATACGCAGTATTTT. It codes for CASGPLAATSSSTDTQYF.

In this sample, this clonotype turned up many times. The V and J genes are TRBV28 and TRBJ2-7; possible D gene TRBD1, 5 bases. The CDR3 length is 12 residues. Germline V gene data show CDR1 as MDHEN and CDR2 as SYDVKM. The V end lost 6 bases, the J end lost 4 bases, and 10 bases lay between the germline ends. CDR3: CASSTGAYEQYF. DNA for the CDR3: TGTGCCAGCAGCACAGGTGCTTACGAGCAGTACTTC. The full variable domain, with the rest looked up from reference TRBV28 and TRBJ2-7, is DVKVTQSSRYLVKRTGEKVFLECVQDMDHENMFWYRQDPGLGLRLIYFSYDVKMKEKGDIPEGYSVSREKKERFSLILESASTNQTSMYLCASSTGAYEQYFGPGTRLTVT.

The rearrangement links TRBV10-2 to TRBJ2-2, with TRBD2 identical over 9 bases. V lost 5 bases and J lost 5; bases outside the gene matches: 6. Germline CDR1 is WSHSY and CDR2 is SAAADI. The CDR3 is made up of 15 amino acids. Here the CDR3 reads CASSRAGGRTGELFF. In DNA, the CDR3 is TGCGCCAGCAGTAGAGCGGGAGGAAGAACCGGGGAGCTGTTTTTT.

The chain employs TRBV15 and TRBJ1-2; D possibly corresponds to TRBD1 (5 bases). Germline CDR1 is LNHNV and CDR2 is YYDKDF (reference sequence). The CDR3 runs to 13 residues. V gave up 5 bases and J gave up 4 bases, with 11 bases separating them. The CDR3 reads CATSRLGAYGYTF. CDR3 coding DNA: TGTGCCACCAGCCGACTCGGGGCCTATGGCTACACCTTC.

This clonotype was counted a few times. The V gene is TRBV28, the J gene TRBJ2-3; 7 bases are shared with TRBD1. CDR3 length equals 15 residues. J gave up 4 bases and V 5 bases, and 9 bases lay outside the gene matches. CDR1 is MDHEN and CDR2 is SYDVKM in the germline V gene. CDR3: CASSLQGMLPDTQYF. The CDR3 nucleotides are TGTGCCAGCAGTCTACAGGGGATGCTACCAGATACGCAGTATTTT.

J is TRBJ2-7 and V is TRBV7-2; 9 nucleotides agree with TRBD2. The CDR3 extends over 16 amino acids. The junction had 5 bases not matched to a gene; V was cut back by 2 bases and J by 0 bases. CDR1 is SGHTA, CDR2 FQGNSA, per germline. CDR3 region: CASSLMLAGSSYEQYF. In DNA form, the CDR3 reads TGTGCCAGCAGCTTAATGCTAGCGGGAAGCTCCTACGAGCAGTACTTC.

This clonotype was observed a few times. The CDR3 loop is CASSYLGGGEGYTF. DNA for the CDR3: TGTGCCAGCAGTTACCTCGGGGGCGGAGAGGGCTACACCTTC. The chain carries TRBV6-5 and TRBJ1-2, with a tentative D call TRBD1 (6 bases). Germline CDR1 and CDR2: MNHEY and SVGAGI. The CDR3 is made up of 14 amino acids. The V and J ends lost 2 bases and 8 bases respectively, with 15 bases between them.

This clonotype was observed a few times. The chain couples TRBV7-2 to TRBJ2-4; the D gene is possibly TRBD1 (5 bases). This CDR3 has 16 residues. Germline V gene sequence: CDR1 SGHTA, CDR2 FQGNSA. The V end was cut by 5 bases, the J end by 0 bases, with 14 bases between. DNA for the CDR3: TGTGCCAGCAGCCGGACAAAAGACTTAGCCAAAAACATTCAGTACTTC. Translation: CASSRTKDLAKNIQYF.

This clonotype was detected only a few times. The chain couples TRBV4-3 to TRBJ2-2; D not resolved. CDR3 length: 14 residues. The germline CDR1 and CDR2 sequences are LGHNA and YSLEER. Trimming took 0 bases from V and 3 from J, leaving 5 bases between them. The CDR3 DNA is TGCGCCAGCAGCCAAGATTGGTACACCGGGGAGCTGTTTTTT. This translates into CASSQDWYTGELFF.

This clonotype has only a few counts. This sequence joins TRBV28 and TRBJ1-5; no clear D gene. The CDR3 sequence is 16 residues long. Deletions cut 5 bases from V and 2 bases from J, with 16 bases between. The germline V gene encodes CDR1 MDHEN and CDR2 SYDVKM. CDR3 protein: CASSPDTLRRNQPQHF. The CDR3 coding sequence is TGTGCCAGCAGTCCTGACACCCTGAGGCGCAATCAGCCCCAGCATTTT.

The gene calls are TRBV29-1 and TRBJ2-1; D is tentatively TRBD1 or TRBD2 (6 bases each). The CDR3 runs 14 residues. The V gene's germline CDR1 is SQVTM and CDR2 ANQGSEA. V was cut by 2 bases and J by 2 bases, with 10 bases left in between. Here the CDR3 DNA reads TGCAGCGTTGAACTGCGGGACACCTACAATGAGCAGTTCTTC. It is translated as CSVELRDTYNEQFF.

This clonotype was detected a few times. V is TRBV14 and J is TRBJ2-3; D remains unclear. V gave up 0 bases and J gave up 2 bases, with 9 bases separating them. The CDR3 loop spans 15 amino acids. CDR1 is SGHDN and CDR2 is FVKESK in the germline V gene. The CDR3 nucleotides are TGTGCCAGCAGCCAAGATCTTCACAACACAGATACGCAGTATTTT. It is translated as CASSQDLHNTDTQYF.

This chain connects TRBV12-5 to TRBJ1-3, with no clear D. Germline CDR1 LGHNT, CDR2 FRNRAP. The CDR3 is made up of 15 amino acids. V lost 5 bases, J lost 0 bases, and 11 bases lay in between. The CDR3 region is CASGTGPASGNTIYF. CDR3 nucleotide sequence: TGTGCTAGTGGTACTGGACCGGCCTCTGGAAACACCATATATTTT.

The rearrangement uses TRBV6-1 and TRBJ2-7; D is ambiguous. Germline values: CDR1 MNHNS, CDR2 SASEGT. V lost 2 bases to trimming and J lost 3 bases, with 8 bases between them. The CDR3 runs 13 residues. In DNA form, the CDR3 reads TGTGCCAGCAGTGAATTTAACAGCTACGAGCAGTACTTC. Amino acids: CASSEFNSYEQYF.

The table lists this clonotype with a few counts. The rearrangement joins TRBV6-2 or TRBV6-3 to TRBJ2-7; D unclear. Trimming cost V 11 bases and J 1 base, with 15 bases left between them. Germline V gene data show CDR1 as MNHEY and CDR2 as SVGEGT. CDR3 size: 13 residues. Written as DNA, the CDR3 is TGTGCCGCAGGCTGGGGTCGTTCCTACGAGCAGTACTTC. It yields the protein CAAGWGRSYEQYF.